Shown below are 6 T cell receptor beta chains from a single sample sequenced in a study of blood T cell repertoires in COVID-19 (dated by TCRdb to 2020 to 2022). Preparation of the library involved the immunoSEQ multiplex PCR assay. Not all clones reach the TCRdb copy of this immuneACCESS table, which keeps in-frame sequences only. Checked studies attribute under half of the gap to unresolved V genes and leave the rest unexplained. The sample data list roughly 200,000 clones, and about 82% of these were observed just once. 5.6% of the sample lies in the top ten. The sample comprised PBMCs or T cells enriched from blood (not recorded which). These receptors all come from a middle-aged man with acute COVID-19.

The V and J genes are TRBV7-9 and TRBJ2-2; D gene unclear. This CDR3 region has 15 residues. Trimming stripped 5 bases from V and 3 bases from J, with 13 bases between. The V gene's germline CDR1 is SEHNR and CDR2 FQNEAQ (reference sequence). The CDR3 DNA is TGTGCCAGCAGCCGAGGTAGTTCGGACACCGGGGAGCTGTTTTTT. Encoded protein: CASSRGSSDTGELFF.

This chain joins TRBV27 and TRBJ1-2, with TRBD1 as a possible D gene (6 bases). The CDR3 totals 13 residues. Germline CDR1 MNHEY, CDR2 SMNVEV (reference sequence). The ends were cut back, 3 bases at V and 4 bases at J, with 9 bases in the middle. Written as DNA, the CDR3 is TGTGCCAGCAGTTTCGGACAGCGCTATGGCTACACCTTC. As protein: CASSFGQRYGYTF.

The chain joins TRBV2 to TRBJ1-1, with D perhaps matching TRBD1 (5 bases). Germline CDR1 is SNHLY and CDR2 is FYNNEI. V lost 6 bases to trimming and J lost 0 bases, with 14 bases between them. This CDR3 region has 15 residues. Written as DNA, the CDR3 is TGTGCCAGCAGCTACGGGGGGATCATGAACACTGAAGCTTTCTTT. Protein: CASSYGGIMNTEAFF. The whole variable domain, remainder taken from reference TRBV2 and TRBJ1-1, is EPEVTQTPSHQVTQMGQEVILRCVPISNHLYFYWYRQILGQKVEFLVSFYNNEISEKSEIFDDQFSVERPDGSNFTLKIRSTKLEDSAMYFCASSYGGIMNTEAFFGQGTRLTVV.

This clone has a handful of counts. The V and J genes are TRBV7-9 and TRBJ2-1, with D perhaps matching TRBD2 (7 bases). V was shortened by 2 bases and J by 4 bases, with 18 bases between the two germline ends. Germline V lookup: CDR1 SEHNR, CDR2 FQNEAQ (reference sequence). This CDR3 has 17 residues. CDR3 sequence reads: CASSLSWAGANYNEQFF. CDR3 coding DNA: TGTGCCAGCAGCTTATCATGGGCGGGGGCAAATTACAATGAGCAGTTCTTC.

This chain connects TRBV27 to TRBJ2-7; 14 nucleotides align to TRBD2. Germline V lookup: CDR1 MNHEY, CDR2 SMNVEV (reference sequence). CDR3 length: 15 amino acids. V trimming: 4 bases; J trimming: 5 bases; junction bases outside the gene matches: 4. The CDR3 loop is CASSSGTSGSNEQYF. The CDR3 DNA is TGTGCCAGCAGTTCGGGGACTAGCGGGAGTAACGAGCAGTACTTC.

This clone was detected only once. This chain links TRBV2 with TRBJ2-1; maybe TRBD2 (5 bases). Germline values: CDR1 SNHLY, CDR2 FYNNEI. The V end lost 6 bases, the J end lost 12 bases, and 15 bases lay between the germline ends. This CDR3 is 12 amino acids long. CDR3 sequence: CASRISREWQFF. CDR3 bases: TGTGCCAGCAGGATATCCCGGGAATGGCAGTTCTTC.